The text below deals with one TCR beta chain. Its antigen is undetermined. The data were obtained in a study of shared clonotypes between healthy human individuals. General study points: In this cohort, only blood was sampled, and tissue repertoires likely differ.

This CDR3 contains 14 residues. V dropped 7 bases and J dropped 0 bases, with 10 bases sitting between them. CDR1 and CDR2 from the germline V gene are MDHEN and SYDVKM. Assay: immunoSEQ multiplex PCR; the TCRdb copy retains only in-frame clones and omits some. The sample consists of some 2,000,000 clones, 85% to 95% of them appearing once. This TCR derives from a man aged 18 to 29 in good health. The chain couples TRBV28 to TRBJ1-3; D gene uncertain. The source material was naive CD4+ T cells sorted from blood. Indicated subset: CD45RA+ positively selected. CDR3 amino acids: CASTPSYSGNTIYF. The CDR3 DNA follows: TGTGCCAGCACCCCCAGCTACTCTGGAAACACCATATATTTT.